The present TCR beta chain was sequenced within a study of immune characterization of retroperitoneal liposarcoma. This clonotype was found many times. MiXCR, run by TCRdb on the PCR reads, gives a single entry per CDR3 protein. The sample lists about 12,000 distinct CDR3 sequences; over 25% were seen once. Sequencing used tumor tissue. The sequence was obtained from a female donor with retroperitoneal liposarcoma.

The CDR3 protein is CASSGVQETQFF. CDR3 nucleotide sequence: TGTGCCAGCTCAGGAGTTCAAGAGACCCAGTTCTTC. The gene calls are TRBV6-1 and TRBJ2-1, with D unclear. CDR3 length: 12 residues. Germline V gene sequence: CDR1 MNHNS, CDR2 SASEGT. Trimming took 8 bases from V and 13 from J, leaving 18 bases between them.